This TCR beta chain was profiled in a study of blood T cell repertoires in COVID-19. TCRdb keeps only in-frame clones here, not all; method: immunoSEQ multiplex PCR. The sample has approximately 210,000 clones; about 86% are singletons. The clonotype was recovered from a man aged 50-59 years with active or convalescent COVID-19. Sequencing input: peripheral blood.

CDR3 sequence reads: CASNRGATNEKLFF. The CDR3 DNA reads TGTGCCAGCAACAGGGGAGCAACTAATGAAAAACTGTTTTTT. The V and J genes are TRBV6-6 and TRBJ1-4; 7 nucleotides line up with TRBD1. V was pared by 7 bases and J by 0 bases, with 2 bases of the junction left unmatched. The CDR3 has 14 amino acids. In germline, CDR1 is MNHNY, CDR2 SVGAGI (reference sequence).